The clone carrying this T cell receptor beta chain has at least ten counts. The data derive from a study of T cells in Graves' hyperthyroidism and ophthalmopathy. V trimming: 6 bases; J trimming: 4 bases; junction bases outside the gene matches: 8. Germline CDR1 MDHEN, CDR2 SYDVKM. The CDR3 contains 15 residues. Amplification yielded TCR beta CDR3 regions, with RNA transcripts as the source. RT-PCR in the first round (using the HTBI primer set) targeted the TCR CDR3. TCRdb called the multiplex PCR reads again in MiXCR, with one record for every CDR3 protein. The sample holds about 530,000 distinct CDR3 sequences, about 15% seen once.

V gene TRBV28 combines with J gene TRBJ2-1, with 8 bases matching TRBD2. Specimen: blood. The receptor was isolated from a woman between 18 and 29 years old with Graves' ophthalmopathy. CDR3 coding DNA: TGTGCCAGCAGCCCGGGGGGGGGGAGGTACAATGAGCAGTTCTTC. It encodes CASSPGGGRYNEQFF.